These T cell receptor beta chains were read from a single sample in a study of blood T cell repertoires in COVID-19. Data came from immunoSEQ multiplex PCR; TCRdb stores just in-frame clones and leaves some out. The table lists approximately 100,000 clones, roughly four fifths of them singletons. The specimen was peripheral blood. The receptors shown here come from a man at least 80 years old with COVID-19, enrolled during active disease. Each CDR3 is given with its conserved first and last residue. Fields, in order: V gene, J gene, D gene, clone size, CDR3 protein, CDR3 DNA. D genes are given only for firm matches. Size values are once, few and many counts, or a class for expanded clones, and some rows have none.

TRBV6-5,TRBJ1-6,-,once,CASSYDRNSPLHF,TGTGCCAGCAGTTACGACAGGAATTCACCCCTCCACTTT
TRBV3-1/TRBV3-2,TRBJ1-6,-,-,CASSQDQGIRASPLHF,TGTGCCAGCAGCCAGGATCAGGGAATAAGGGCTTCACCCCTCCACTTT
TRBV6-5,TRBJ2-1,-,few,CASSYSFGGRDNEQFF,TGTGCCAGCAGTTACTCTTTCGGGGGAAGGGACAATGAGCAGTTCTTC
TRBV6-1,TRBJ1-1,-,-,CASSENVRRTEAFF,TGTGCCAGCAGTGAAAACGTACGGCGGACTGAAGCTTTCTTT
TRBV30,TRBJ2-7,TRBD2,once,CAGRTSHSYEQYF,TGTGCCGGAAGGACTAGCCATTCCTACGAGCAGTACTTC
TRBV5-1,TRBJ1-4,-,once,CASSSRGDGENEKLFF,TGCGCCAGCAGCTCACGCGGGGACGGAGAAAATGAAAAACTGTTTTTT
TRBV13,TRBJ1-5,TRBD1,few,CASSFGGTGNNQPQHF,TGTGCCAGCAGCTTCGGAGGGACAGGGAACAATCAGCCCCAGCATTTT
TRBV18,TRBJ1-4,-,-,CASSPSQGTNEKLFF,TGTGCCAGCTCACCTTCGCAGGGGACTAATGAAAAACTGTTTTTT
TRBV24-1,TRBJ2-7,-,few,CATSTQGREQYF,TGTGCCACCAGCACCCAGGGCCGCGAGCAGTACTTC
TRBV5-3,TRBJ2-7,-,-,CARSLSRGYYEQYF,TGTGCCAGAAGCTTGAGTCGGGGGTACTACGAGCAGTACTTC
TRBV7-6,TRBJ1-5,-,medium-sized,CASSPDSAGNQPQHF,TGTGCCAGCAGCCCCGACAGCGCGGGCAATCAGCCCCAGCATTTT
TRBV28,TRBJ2-1,TRBD2,-,CASITSGSYNEQFF,TGTGCCAGCATCACTAGCGGCTCCTACAATGAGCAGTTCTTC
TRBV27,TRBJ2-7,TRBD2,-,CASSLAGLAGKQYF,TGTGCCAGCAGTTTAGCCGGACTAGCGGGAAAGCAGTACTTC
TRBV10-3,TRBJ2-1,TRBD2,-,CAISGRLAGDYNEQFF,TGTGCCATCAGTGGTCGACTAGCGGGAGACTACAATGAGCAGTTCTTC
TRBV6-2/TRBV6-3,TRBJ2-3,TRBD2,few,CASSRLGLAASTDTQYF,TGTGCCAGCAGTCGCCTCGGACTAGCGGCTAGCACAGATACGCAGTATTTT
TRBV28,TRBJ2-2,TRBD1,-,CASSLIGQGASGELFF,TGTGCCAGCAGTTTAATCGGACAGGGGGCTTCCGGGGAGCTGTTTTTT
TRBV28,TRBJ1-3,-,-,CASSWSGNTIYF,TGTGCCAGCAGTTGGAGTGGAAACACCATATATTTT
TRBV6-5,TRBJ2-2,-,-,CASSYLRAGELFF,TGTGCCAGCAGTTACCTACGAGCCGGGGAGCTGTTTTTT
TRBV5-1,TRBJ2-5,TRBD1,-,CASSSGQGNVGTQYF,TGCGCCAGCAGCTCGGGACAGGGTAACGTGGGGACCCAGTACTTC
TRBV7-9,TRBJ1-2,-,-,CASSLPPGGYTF,TGTGCCAGCAGCTTACCCCCAGGTGGCTACACCTTC
TRBV3-1/TRBV3-2,TRBJ2-3,-,few,CASSQLRLALDTQYF,TGTGCCAGCAGCCAATTACGGCTAGCTTTGGATACGCAGTATTTT
TRBV3-1/TRBV3-2,TRBJ2-5,-,-,CASSQPAGETQYF,TGTGCCAGCAGCCAGCCTGCAGGGGAGACCCAGTACTTC
TRBV6-5,TRBJ1-2,-,once,CASSYDTGYGYTF,TGTGCCAGCAGTTACGACACTGGCTATGGCTACACCTTC
TRBV28,TRBJ1-4,-,-,CASSTQGKLFF,TGTGCCAGCAGTACCCAGGGAAAACTGTTTTTT
TRBV5-8,TRBJ1-5,-,-,CASSSQWDSSNQPQHF,TGTGCCAGCAGCTCCCAATGGGACTCTAGCAATCAGCCCCAGCATTTT
TRBV5-1,TRBJ2-5,-,-,CASSLEGRGETQYF,TGCGCCAGCAGCTTGGAGGGCCGCGGGGAGACCCAGTACTTC
TRBV4-1,TRBJ2-3,-,-,CASSQGGGWGTDTQYF,TGCGCCAGCAGCCAAGGGGGGGGCTGGGGCACAGATACGCAGTATTTT
TRBV28,TRBJ1-1,TRBD1,few,CASSRDRANTEAFF,TGTGCCAGCAGCCGGGACAGGGCGAACACTGAAGCTTTCTTT
TRBV18,TRBJ1-5,-,-,CASSRGVEQPQHF,TGTGCCAGCTCACGGGGGGTAGAACAGCCCCAGCATTTT
TRBV9,TRBJ2-5,-,-,CASSVGEWSFLETQYF,TGTGCCAGCAGCGTCGGAGAATGGAGCTTTTTGGAGACCCAGTACTTC
TRBV19,TRBJ1-1,TRBD1,many,CASEQGATEAFF,TGTGCCAGCGAACAGGGGGCGACTGAAGCTTTCTTT
TRBV6-5,TRBJ2-2,TRBD2,-,CASTSGGRRTGELFF,TGTGCCAGCACCTCGGGGGGGAGGAGGACCGGGGAGCTGTTTTTT
TRBV15,TRBJ2-3,-,-,CATSRELGSASWADTQYF,TGTGCCACCAGCAGGGAACTAGGTAGCGCGAGCTGGGCAGATACGCAGTATTTT
TRBV7-2,TRBJ2-5,-,-,CASSRSTSETQYF,TGTGCCAGCAGCCGTTCAACATCGGAGACCCAGTACTTC
TRBV6-4,TRBJ2-1,TRBD2,-,CASSPEAGGSSEQFF,TGTGCCAGCAGCCCTGAAGCGGGAGGGTCGAGTGAGCAGTTCTTC
TRBV4-2,TRBJ2-7,-,-,CASSQGSGLTYEQYF,TGTGCCAGCAGCCAAGGCAGCGGACTAACCTACGAGCAGTACTTC
TRBV30,TRBJ1-1,-,-,CAWSVLGGLTEAFF,TGTGCCTGGAGTGTACTTGGAGGACTCACTGAAGCTTTCTTT
TRBV6-2/TRBV6-3,TRBJ2-1,TRBD1,-,CASSSPPTGYEQFF,TGTGCCAGCAGTTCCCCCCCGACAGGGTATGAGCAGTTCTTC
TRBV18,TRBJ2-3,TRBD1,few,CASSLQGALTDTQYF,TGTGCCAGCTCACTACAGGGGGCGTTGACAGATACGCAGTATTTT
TRBV5-1,TRBJ2-7,TRBD1,-,CASSWGWGQGGYEQYF,TGCGCCAGCAGCTGGGGCTGGGGACAGGGAGGATACGAGCAGTACTTC
TRBV5-1,TRBJ2-3,-,-,CASSTEGTDTQYF,TGCGCCAGCAGCACGGAGGGCACAGATACGCAGTATTTT
TRBV5-6,TRBJ1-2,TRBD1,-,CASRRKGANYGYTF,TGTGCCAGCAGACGTAAGGGGGCAAACTATGGCTACACCTTC
TRBV7-2,TRBJ2-1,-,once,CASSLELPQFF,TGTGCCAGCAGCTTAGAACTACCACAGTTCTTC
TRBV7-9,TRBJ1-5,-,-,CASSLSRDQPQHF,TGTGCCAGCAGCTTGTCGAGGGATCAGCCCCAGCATTTT
TRBV29-1,TRBJ2-7,TRBD1,-,CSVGTGAHSYEQYF,TGCAGCGTTGGGACAGGGGCCCACAGCTACGAGCAGTACTTC
TRBV30,TRBJ2-7,TRBD2,-,CAWSVGRLAVSYEQYF,TGTGCCTGGAGTGTAGGGCGCCTAGCGGTTTCCTACGAGCAGTACTTC
TRBV19,TRBJ1-5,TRBD1,-,CASSTGQVNQPQHF,TGTGCCAGTAGTACGGGACAGGTTAATCAGCCCCAGCATTTT
TRBV6-4,TRBJ2-1,-,once,CASSTGGAANEQFF,TGTGCCAGCAGCACGGGCGGGGCCGCCAATGAGCAGTTCTTC
TRBV28,TRBJ1-2,-,-,CASGLPGGLKDGYTF,TGTGCCAGCGGCCTGCCGGGGGGGCTTAAGGATGGCTACACCTTC
TRBV20-1,TRBJ2-7,-,-,CSASLMREQYF,TGCAGTGCTAGCTTAATGCGCGAGCAGTACTTC
TRBV4-1,TRBJ2-1,TRBD1,-,CASSLWTGNEQFF,TGCGCCAGCAGCCTTTGGACAGGCAATGAGCAGTTCTTC
TRBV7-3,TRBJ2-1,TRBD2,-,CASSAGTSGSEQFF,TGTGCCAGCAGCGCCGGGACTAGCGGGAGTGAGCAGTTCTTC
TRBV6-6,TRBJ1-1,-,few,CASTNNGNTEAFF,TGTGCCAGCACCAACAATGGCAACACTGAAGCTTTCTTT
TRBV28,TRBJ2-5,-,-,CASTSGGSQETQYF,TGTGCCAGCACCTCAGGGGGGAGCCAAGAGACCCAGTACTTC
TRBV5-8,TRBJ1-1,-,-,CASSPFGGTEAFF,TGTGCCAGCAGCCCCTTCGGGGGCACTGAAGCTTTCTTT
TRBV28,TRBJ2-1,-,-,CASTKWRNEQFF,TGTGCCAGCACCAAATGGAGGAATGAGCAGTTCTTC
TRBV6-1,TRBJ1-4,TRBD1,-,CASSEGGQGVEKLFF,TGTGCCAGCAGTGAAGGGGGACAGGGGGTTGAAAAACTGTTTTTT
TRBV6-5,TRBJ1-2,-,-,CASSYRREAGEGYTF,TGTGCCAGCAGTTACAGGCGGGAAGCCGGGGAGGGCTACACCTTC
TRBV7-9,TRBJ1-3,-,-,CASGPVGAPGNTIYF,TGTGCCAGCGGTCCCGTGGGGGCGCCTGGAAACACCATATATTTT